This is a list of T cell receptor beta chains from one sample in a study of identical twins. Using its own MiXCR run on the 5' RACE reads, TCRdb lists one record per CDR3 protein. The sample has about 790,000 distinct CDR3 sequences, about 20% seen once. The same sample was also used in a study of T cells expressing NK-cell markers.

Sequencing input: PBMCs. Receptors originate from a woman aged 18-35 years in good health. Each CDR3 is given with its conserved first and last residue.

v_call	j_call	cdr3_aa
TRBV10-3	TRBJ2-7	CAISESGLPYEQYF
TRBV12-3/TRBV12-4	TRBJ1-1	CASSLTGSYRGEFEAFF
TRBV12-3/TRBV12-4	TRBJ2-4	CASAGQGLAKNIQYF
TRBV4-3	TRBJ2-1	CASSQVTSGYNEQFF
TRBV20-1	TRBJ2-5	CSANRGGPETQYF
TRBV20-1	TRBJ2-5	CSAASGRETQYF
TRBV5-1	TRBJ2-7	CASSLRDRGNEQYF
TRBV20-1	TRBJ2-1	CCATGTSGGVSYNEQFF
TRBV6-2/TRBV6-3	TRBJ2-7	CASSYPKKTSIGYEQYF
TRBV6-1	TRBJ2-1	CASSAQGSGVDEQFF
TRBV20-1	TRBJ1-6	CSAKTSGTANSPLHF
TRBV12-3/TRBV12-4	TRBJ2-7	CASRTGGLSYEQYF
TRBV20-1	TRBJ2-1	CSARWSSYNEQFF
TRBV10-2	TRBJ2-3	CASSESGAGIVGTQYF
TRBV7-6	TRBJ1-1	CASSSQQETEAFF
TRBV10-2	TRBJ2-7	CASSEGIAGGPAGYEQYF